Below, one T cell receptor beta chain is given with its context. Its antigen is not identified. V lost 3 bases, J lost 9 bases, and 1 base stayed unmatched. The CDR3 is 13 amino acids. The V gene's germline CDR1 is KGHSH and CDR2 LQKENI. This sample is drawn from a study of radiation and T cells in renal cell carcinoma. Time point given: blood 4 weeks post-SBRT, at nephrectomy. The treatment: 15 Gy SBRT to primary tumor, nephrectomy 4 weeks later. Nephrectomy followed 15 Gy stereotactic body radiation by 4 weeks. General study results and limits: Pretreatment tumor biopsies were lacking, so baseline clonotypes are unknown.

Data came from immunoSEQ multiplex PCR; TCRdb stores just in-frame clones and leaves some out. Altogether around 99,000 clones are present, 80% to 90% being singletons, with the ten largest covering approximately 7.8%. The TCR sequence derives from a man in his 60s with renal cell carcinoma. The chain combines TRBV18 with TRBJ2-1, with 11 positions matching TRBD2. Here the sequenced sample was blood, taken from a patient whose treatment included radiotherapy and nephrectomy. The CDR3 sequence: CASSPGLAVEQFF. CDR3 DNA sequence: TGTGCCAGCTCACCGGGACTAGCGGTTGAGCAGTTCTTC.